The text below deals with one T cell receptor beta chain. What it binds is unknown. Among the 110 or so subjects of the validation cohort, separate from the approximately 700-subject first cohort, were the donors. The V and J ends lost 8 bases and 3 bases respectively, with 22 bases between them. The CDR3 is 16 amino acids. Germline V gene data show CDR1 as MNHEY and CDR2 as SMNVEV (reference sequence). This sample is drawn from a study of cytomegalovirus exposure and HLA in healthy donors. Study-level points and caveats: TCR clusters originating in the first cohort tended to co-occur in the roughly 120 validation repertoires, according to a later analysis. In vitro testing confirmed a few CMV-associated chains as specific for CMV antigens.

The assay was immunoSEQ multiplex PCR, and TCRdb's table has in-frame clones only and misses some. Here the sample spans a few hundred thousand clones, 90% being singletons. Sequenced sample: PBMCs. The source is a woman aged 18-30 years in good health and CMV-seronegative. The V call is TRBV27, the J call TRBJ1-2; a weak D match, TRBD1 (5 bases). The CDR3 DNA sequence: TGTGCCAGCTTCGACGAAGGAAGGCCGGGGGACTATGGCTACACCTTC. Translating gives CASFDEGRPGDYGYTF.